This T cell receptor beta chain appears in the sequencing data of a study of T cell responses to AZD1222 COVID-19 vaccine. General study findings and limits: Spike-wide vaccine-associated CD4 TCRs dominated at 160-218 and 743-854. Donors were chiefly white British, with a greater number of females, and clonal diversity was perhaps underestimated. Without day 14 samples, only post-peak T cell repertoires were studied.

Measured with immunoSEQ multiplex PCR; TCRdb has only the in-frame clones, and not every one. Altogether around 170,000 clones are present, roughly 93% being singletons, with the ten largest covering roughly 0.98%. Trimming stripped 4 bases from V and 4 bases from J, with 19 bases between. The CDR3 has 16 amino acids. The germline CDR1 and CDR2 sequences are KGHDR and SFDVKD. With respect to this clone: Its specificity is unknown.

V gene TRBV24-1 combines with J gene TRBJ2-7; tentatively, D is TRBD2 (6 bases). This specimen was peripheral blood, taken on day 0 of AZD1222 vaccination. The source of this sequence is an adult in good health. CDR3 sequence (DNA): TGTGCCACCAGTGACCCGACGGCCGGGAGCGGTTACGAGCAGTACTTC. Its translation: CATSDPTAGSGYEQYF.